The clone carrying this TCR beta chain was counted many times. What it recognizes is unknown. The ends were cut back, 5 bases at V and 6 bases at J, with 18 bases in the middle. This CDR3 has 15 amino acids. Germline V gene lookup returns CDR1 SGHVS and CDR2 FNYEAQ. TCRdb recomputed calls from the reads with MiXCR, one row per CDR3 protein. Altogether hundreds of thousands of distinct CDR3 sequences are present, roughly 30% being singletons, with the ten largest covering about 14%. This sample is part of a study of T cell repertoires in cytomegalovirus infection. Study-level background: Recently identified HLA-C-restricted CMV epitopes were among the peptides used. Matching HLA type and CMV infection were both indicated by public TCR beta signatures.

Study-level findings and limits: Summed public TCR beta family frequency identified CMV carriers bearing the relevant HLA. Ex vivo responses were dominated by HLA-C-restricted CMV-specific TCR beta clonotypes.

The clonotype comes from a human donor in good health (CMV status not recorded). Some clones in this sample may be carry-over from other donors' samples. V gene TRBV7-6 combines with J gene TRBJ2-3, with unresolved D. Here the sequenced sample was cultured CD8+ T cells from PBMCs, taken from culture after CMV antigen stimulation. The CDR3 bases are TGTGCCAGCAGCGGCGTGGGCCAGACCGGTGATACGCAGTATTTT. Translating it yields CASSGVGQTGDTQYF.